Listed below are T cell receptor beta chains from one sample, sequenced in a study of T-cell reconstitution after alpha-beta-depleted transplantation in children. TCRdb ran MiXCR on the PCR reads and lists one entry per CDR3 protein. The table lists under 350,000 distinct CDR3 sequences, almost 10% of them singletons. This specimen consisted of PBMCs from the stem cell graft donor, obtained from the stem cell graft. These TCRs come from a human donor who donated a stem cell graft to a child with SCID. Each CDR3 is given with its conserved first and last residue. Each record gives: clone size, V gene, J gene, CDR3 protein. Size values are once, few and many counts, or a class for expanded clones, and some rows have none.

few	TRBV29-1	TRBJ1-1	CSVPGTGQAFF
few	TRBV11-2	TRBJ2-5	CAIGRERTQETQYF
NA	TRBV12-3/TRBV12-4	TRBJ2-7	CASSTVAGPYEQYF
few	TRBV12-3/TRBV12-4	TRBJ1-3	CASRGPLSDTIYF
NA	TRBV6-2/TRBV6-3	TRBJ1-2	CASSYRQGYGYGYTF
few	TRBV15	TRBJ2-7	CATSRGSGGPYEQYF
NA	TRBV19	TRBJ1-1	CASTRVGTEAFF
NA	TRBV5-6	TRBJ2-3	CASSLWGGGAPTQYF
few	TRBV18	TRBJ2-1	CASSPPQGLMNEQFF
NA	TRBV10-3	TRBJ2-7	CAISGVGQPDYEQYF
many	TRBV5-5	TRBJ2-3	CASRTTATSTDTQYF
few	TRBV12-3/TRBV12-4	TRBJ2-1	CASSLLASDNEQFF
NA	TRBV25-1	TRBJ2-7	CASSGLAGGYSYEQYF
NA	TRBV20-1	TRBJ2-3	CSATPVRQDTYTQYF
NA	TRBV12-3/TRBV12-4	TRBJ1-2	CASTHSRITYGYTF
few	TRBV14	TRBJ1-1	CASSQDPGPPNTEAFF
few	TRBV6-2/TRBV6-3	TRBJ2-4	CASSWRWEDIQYF
many	TRBV7-6	TRBJ2-5	CASSLTGQGTRETQYF
once	TRBV6-2/TRBV6-3	TRBJ1-2	CASRRTGRANYGYTF
NA	TRBV20-1	TRBJ2-3	CSARGASATSTDTQYF
NA	TRBV27	TRBJ1-2	CASSFSARGNYGYTF
NA	TRBV12-3/TRBV12-4	TRBJ2-1	CASSLEGGVNNEQFF
many	TRBV5-1	TRBJ2-7	CASSLDSGYEQYF
many	TRBV20-1	TRBJ1-4	CSARGGDIYEKLFF
NA	TRBV5-6	TRBJ2-5	CASSLVAQGFGTQYF
few	TRBV20-1	TRBJ1-2	CSARDLGEFSYGYTF
NA	TRBV6-5	TRBJ1-6	CASRLSNSPLHF
NA	TRBV7-3	TRBJ1-6	CASSLHRDSPLHF
many	TRBV5-1	TRBJ1-6	CASSLDGRGNSPLHF
many	TRBV18	TRBJ2-7	CASSPPTRGIYEQYF
few	TRBV9	TRBJ2-7	CASSVEISTGGSDEQYF
NA	TRBV5-1	TRBJ1-1	CASRSGQGNTEAFF
NA	TRBV20-1	TRBJ2-7	CSARDQLGPAYEQYF
few	TRBV2	TRBJ2-7	CASNMKGPRYEQYF
few	TRBV6-1	TRBJ2-7	CASNYPGGVSYEQYF
few	TRBV29-1	TRBJ2-1	CSVGGLNEQFF
many	TRBV19	TRBJ2-1	CASSIGQNSYNEQFF
few	TRBV10-3	TRBJ2-1	CAISDVTGGFNEQFF
many	TRBV19	TRBJ2-2	CASSTIHRVRRAGELFF
few	TRBV5-6	TRBJ2-3	CASSSGQVQDTQYF
many	TRBV19	TRBJ1-6	CASSPGGSNSPLHF
many	TRBV3-1	TRBJ2-5	CASSQDPTGTGETQYF
NA	TRBV10-1	TRBJ2-5	CASSEGTSGLETQYF
few	TRBV20-1	TRBJ2-7	CSARDRTGVSYEQYF
NA	TRBV18	TRBJ2-7	CASSPGGGVDEQYF
NA	TRBV20-1	TRBJ2-5	CSAPNPDRGQETQYF